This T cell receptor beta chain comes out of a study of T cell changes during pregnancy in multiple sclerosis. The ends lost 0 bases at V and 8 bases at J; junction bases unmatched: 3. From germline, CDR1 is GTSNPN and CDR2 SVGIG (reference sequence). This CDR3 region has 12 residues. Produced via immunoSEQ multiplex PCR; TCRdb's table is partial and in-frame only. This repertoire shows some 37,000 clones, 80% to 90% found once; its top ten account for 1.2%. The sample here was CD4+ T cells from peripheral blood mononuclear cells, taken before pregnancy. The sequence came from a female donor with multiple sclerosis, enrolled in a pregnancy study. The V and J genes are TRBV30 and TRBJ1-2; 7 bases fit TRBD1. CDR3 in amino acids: CAWSVGQEGYTF. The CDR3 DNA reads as TGTGCCTGGAGTGTCGGACAGGAAGGCTACACCTTC. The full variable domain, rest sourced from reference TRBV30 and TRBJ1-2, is SQTIHQWPATLVQPVGSPLSLECTVEGTSNPNLYWYRQAAGRGLQLLFYSVGIGQISSEVPQNLSASRPQDRQFILSSKKLLLSDSGFYLCAWSVGQEGYTFGSGTRLTVV.